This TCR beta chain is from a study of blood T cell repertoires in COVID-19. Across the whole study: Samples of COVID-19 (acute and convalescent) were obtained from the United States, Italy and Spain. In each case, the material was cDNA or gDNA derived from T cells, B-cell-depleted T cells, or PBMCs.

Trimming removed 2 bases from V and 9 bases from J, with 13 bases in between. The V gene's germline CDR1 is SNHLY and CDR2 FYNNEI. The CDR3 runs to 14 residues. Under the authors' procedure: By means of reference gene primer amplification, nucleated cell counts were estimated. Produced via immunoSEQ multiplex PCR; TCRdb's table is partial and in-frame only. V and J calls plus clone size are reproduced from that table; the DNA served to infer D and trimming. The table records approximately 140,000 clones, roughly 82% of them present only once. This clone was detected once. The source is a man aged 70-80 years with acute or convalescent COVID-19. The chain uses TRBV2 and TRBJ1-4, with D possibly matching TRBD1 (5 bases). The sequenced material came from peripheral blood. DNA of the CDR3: TGTGCCAGCAGTGAACCAGGGAGGGGAAAAAAACTGTTTTTT. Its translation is CASSEPGRGKKLFF.